These T cell receptor beta chains were read from a single sample in a study of OX40 agonist ivuxolimab in advanced cancers. The table came from immunoSEQ multiplex PCR; TCRdb's copy has only in-frame clones and leaves some out. Here the sample spans almost 90,000 clones, 80% to 90% being singletons. The sequenced sample was CD4+ or CD8+ T cells sorted from blood, obtained in a trial of the OX40 agonist ivuxolimab. These TCRs come from an adult with an advanced solid tumor such as melanoma, head and neck, liver or kidney cancer. Each CDR3 is given with its conserved first and last residue. D genes are given only for firm matches. Clone size, where shown, is once, few, many, or a class for clones that have expanded.

clone_size j_call v_call d_call cdr3_aa cdr3_nt
- TRBJ2-5 TRBV30 TRBD2 CAWSPGGAETQYF TGTGCCTGGAGCCCCGGGGGGGCGGAGACCCAGTACTTC
- TRBJ2-7 TRBV7-2 TRBD1 CASSPQGVSGYEQYF TGTGCCAGCAGCCCTCAGGGGGTTTCGGGCTACGAGCAGTACTTC
- TRBJ2-2 TRBV9 TRBD2 CASSLISGRGGGELFF TGTGCCAGCAGCCTCATTAGCGGGAGGGGTGGCGGGGAGCTGTTTTTT
few TRBJ2-5 TRBV5-6 - CASSFTGRGIETQYF TGTGCCAGCAGCTTTACAGGGCGCGGTATAGAGACCCAGTACTTC
- TRBJ1-1 TRBV18 - CASSPGGVNTEAFF TGTGCCAGCTCACCAGGAGGGGTGAACACTGAAGCTTTCTTT
- TRBJ2-1 TRBV18 - CASSPVTETEQFF TGTGCCAGCTCACCTGTGACGGAGACTGAGCAGTTCTTC
- TRBJ1-1 TRBV9 - CASSASWTQNTEAFF TGTGCCAGCAGCGCCTCCTGGACACAGAACACTGAAGCTTTCTTT
- TRBJ2-1 TRBV7-9 - CASSLLSGTDNNEQFF TGTGCCAGCAGCTTATTAAGCGGGACAGACAACAATGAGCAGTTCTTC
- TRBJ1-3 TRBV19 - CASSTGTSSSGNTIYF TGTGCCAGTAGTACCGGGACATCGTCCTCTGGAAACACCATATATTTT
- TRBJ2-4 TRBV4-3 TRBD1 CASSQEIRAGGRNIQYF TGCGCCAGCAGCCAAGAAATCCGGGCAGGGGGCAGGAACATTCAGTACTTC
- TRBJ2-5 TRBV2 TRBD1 CASSSEQGVLETQYF TGTGCCAGCAGTTCTGAACAGGGGGTACTGGAGACCCAGTACTTC
- TRBJ1-1 TRBV7-9 - CASSPYLGYGDTEAFF TGTGCCAGCAGCCCCTACCTGGGTTACGGTGACACTGAAGCTTTCTTT
- TRBJ2-5 TRBV7-7 - CASSLYFMGGPETQYF TGTGCCAGCAGCTTATATTTTATGGGGGGCCCGGAGACCCAGTACTTC
once TRBJ2-5 TRBV18 - CASSPDPRPETQYF TGTGCCAGCTCGCCGGATCCTCGGCCGGAGACCCAGTACTTC
- TRBJ2-7 TRBV6-5 - CASSTPRVKDEQYF TGTGCCAGCAGTACACCCCGAGTGAAAGACGAGCAGTACTTC
- TRBJ2-3 TRBV6-5 TRBD2 CASSYSLAGGTDTQYF TGTGCCAGCAGTTACTCCCTAGCGGGGGGCACAGATACGCAGTATTTT
- TRBJ2-2 TRBV19 TRBD2 CASSIRTSGRAGELFF TGTGCCAGTAGTATCAGGACTAGCGGGAGGGCCGGGGAGCTGTTTTTT
once TRBJ2-3 TRBV6-7 - CASSYSEAGPLDTQYF TGTGCCAGCAGTTACTCGGAGGCGGGGCCTTTAGATACGCAGTATTTT
- TRBJ1-2 TRBV19 - CASSIGRANYGYTF TGTGCCAGTAGTATAGGAAGAGCTAACTATGGCTACACCTTC
- TRBJ1-1 TRBV19 - CASTPRGGPNTEAFF TGTGCCAGTACCCCACGGGGGGGGCCGAACACTGAAGCTTTCTTT
- TRBJ2-7 TRBV30 - CAWSEPRLGVYEQYF TGTGCCTGGAGTGAGCCCCGTCTAGGGGTATACGAGCAGTACTTC
- TRBJ2-7 TRBV7-6 - CARGGRAYHGPYEQYF TGTGCCAGAGGGGGACGAGCTTACCACGGGCCCTACGAGCAGTACTTC
- TRBJ2-7 TRBV7-9 - CASSLAGSYEQYF TGTGCCAGCAGCTTAGCAGGGTCCTACGAGCAGTACTTC
- TRBJ1-2 TRBV15 TRBD1 CATSKEQGVSYGYTF TGTGCCACCAGCAAAGAACAGGGGGTGTCCTATGGCTACACCTTC
- TRBJ2-7 TRBV6-6 TRBD2 CASRKRGDYEQYF TGTGCCAGCAGGAAGCGGGGGGACTACGAGCAGTACTTC
- TRBJ1-2 TRBV7-9 TRBD1 CASSLRGQGADGYTF TGTGCCAGCAGCTTAAGGGGACAGGGGGCGGACGGCTACACCTTC
- TRBJ2-7 TRBV7-2 TRBD1 CASSLTGAGTGGSYEQYF TGTGCCAGCAGCTTAACGGGCGCTGGGACAGGGGGATCCTACGAGCAGTACTTC
- TRBJ2-1 TRBV29-1 TRBD1 CSETDRGSYNEQFF TGCAGCGAAACGGACAGGGGGTCCTACAATGAGCAGTTCTTC
- TRBJ2-7 TRBV4-1 TRBD2 CASSQFSLAGDYEQYF TGCGCCAGCAGCCAGTTCTCCCTAGCGGGAGACTACGAGCAGTACTTC
- TRBJ2-3 TRBV5-1 - CASRDRGTSTDTQYF TGCGCCAGCAGGGATCGGGGAACTAGCACAGATACGCAGTATTTT
- TRBJ2-5 TRBV5-6 - CASSFDRATKETQYF TGTGCCAGCAGCTTCGACCGGGCGACTAAAGAGACCCAGTACTTC
- TRBJ2-3 TRBV7-6 - CASSLRDTQYF TGTGCCAGCAGCTTACGGGATACGCAGTATTTT
- TRBJ2-3 TRBV4-2 - CASSQDPSLTDTQYF TGTGCCAGCAGCCAAGATCCCAGCCTCACAGATACGCAGTATTTT
- TRBJ2-4 TRBV6-5 TRBD1 CASSSLQGETIQYF TGTGCCAGCAGTTCGCTGCAGGGGGAGACCATTCAGTACTTC
few TRBJ1-1 TRBV19 - CASSSELEAFF TGTGCCAGTAGTTCAGAGCTTGAAGCTTTCTTT
- TRBJ2-3 TRBV29-1 - CSVARVRSSTDTQYF TGCAGCGTTGCCCGCGTTCGCTCTAGCACAGATACGCAGTATTTT
- TRBJ1-1 TRBV7-9 - CASSLTNDPGTEAFF TGTGCCAGCAGCTTAACAAACGACCCTGGGACTGAAGCTTTCTTT
- TRBJ2-1 TRBV6-5 - CASSYSMIVSLNEQFF TGTGCCAGCAGTTACTCGATGATCGTTAGCCTCAATGAGCAGTTCTTC
- TRBJ1-2 TRBV19 - CASSGDRQANYGYTF TGTGCCAGTAGTGGTGACAGGCAAGCTAACTATGGCTACACCTTC
- TRBJ2-7 TRBV6-5 TRBD1 CASSGQGRTYEQYF TGTGCCAGCAGCGGACAGGGCCGAACCTACGAGCAGTACTTC
once TRBJ2-2 TRBV18 - CASSTGRPSAGELFF TGTGCCAGCTCAACAGGGAGGCCAAGCGCCGGGGAGCTGTTTTTT
- TRBJ2-7 TRBV6-1 - CASSPRSYEQYF TGTGCCAGCAGTCCCCGCTCCTACGAGCAGTACTTC
- TRBJ2-7 TRBV25-1 TRBD2 CASRARLAGGSEQYF TGTGCCAGCAGGGCTCGACTAGCGGGGGGGTCCGAGCAGTACTTC
- TRBJ2-1 TRBV5-5 TRBD2 CASSLRTSGDNEQFF TGTGCCAGCAGTCTCAGGACTAGCGGGGATAATGAGCAGTTCTTC
- TRBJ1-1 TRBV5-1 - CASSLVIQGRGNTEAFF TGCGCCAGCAGCTTGGTAATCCAGGGCAGAGGGAACACTGAAGCTTTCTTT
- TRBJ2-3 TRBV19 - CASSMLVGGTDTQYF TGTGCCAGTAGTATGCTGGTTGGGGGCACAGATACGCAGTATTTT
- TRBJ2-1 TRBV2 - CASSEEGRATYNEQFF TGTGCCAGCAGTGAAGAGGGCCGGGCAACCTACAATGAGCAGTTCTTC
once TRBJ2-1 TRBV7-8 - CASGTGRYEQFF TGTGCCAGCGGGACGGGGCGTTATGAGCAGTTCTTC
- TRBJ2-6 TRBV10-3 - CAISVGSSGANVLTF TGTGCCATCAGTGTAGGGAGCTCTGGGGCCAACGTCCTGACTTTC
- TRBJ2-3 TRBV5-1 - CASSPVGEPSTDTQYF TGCGCCAGCAGCCCGGTGGGGGAACCGAGCACAGATACGCAGTATTTT
- TRBJ2-5 TRBV11-3 - CASSLGGKETQYF TGTGCCAGCAGCTTAGGGGGGAAGGAGACCCAGTACTTC
few TRBJ1-1 TRBV20-1 - CSAGGYTEAFF TGCAGCGCCGGAGGGTACACTGAAGCTTTCTTT